Shown below are 10 T cell receptor beta chains from a single sample sequenced in a study of T cells after yellow fever vaccination. TCRdb independently ran MiXCR on the 5' RACE reads; one entry per CDR3 protein. The sample lists 160,000 or so distinct CDR3 sequences, 6% to 7.5% occurring once. Sample: CD4+ T cells sorted from PBMCs, taken about 5 days after the first yellow fever vaccination. The receptor source for this set is a man younger than 35 who received the YFV17D yellow fever vaccine.

This clonotype occurred many times. The V call is TRBV7-8, the J call TRBJ1-1, with 9 bases aligning to TRBD1. With V trimmed by 4 bases and J by 10 bases, 7 bases remained unmatched. The CDR3 contains 13 residues. CDR1 and CDR2 from the germline V gene are SGHVS and FQNEAQ. The CDR3 is CASSWDRVDRAFF. In DNA, the CDR3 is TGTGCCAGCAGCTGGGACAGGGTAGATCGAGCTTTCTTT.

This clonotype was counted between two and nine times. The chain recombines TRBV5-1 with TRBJ2-3, with 7 bases that match TRBD2. V lost 5 bases and J lost 2; bases outside the gene matches: 8. The CDR3 is 15 residues long. In germline, CDR1 is SGHRS, CDR2 YFSETQ. This CDR3 is CASRDGAGYTDTQYF. The DNA of the CDR3 is TGCGCCAGCAGGGATGGAGCGGGGTACACAGATACGCAGTATTTT.

This clonotype was counted many times. The J gene is TRBJ1-1, the V gene TRBV27; 10 nucleotides align to TRBD1. The trim removed 6 bases at V and 5 bases at J, leaving 12 bases unmatched. The CDR3 runs to 16 residues. Germline CDR1 is MNHEY and CDR2 is SMNVEV (reference sequence). In DNA, the CDR3 is TGTGCCAGCAGGCCGGGACAGGGGCGGCGGGGGACTGAAGCTTTCTTT. This translates into CASRPGQGRRGTEAFF.

The sample holds one count of this clonotype. A junction end diverges from the germline sequence, so it may reflect a read error. The chain is built from TRBV10-1 and TRBJ2-7, with D unclear. The CDR3 is made up of 13 amino acids. CDR1 and CDR2 from the germline V gene are WNHNN and SYGVQD (reference sequence). The CDR3 region has the DNA TGCGCCATCAGTGACCCGCCAGCCTACGAGCAGTACTTC. As protein: CAISDPPAYEQYF.

The chain recombines TRBV2 with TRBJ2-7; D not certain. Germline loops: CDR1 SNHLY, CDR2 FYNNEI. The CDR3 runs to 13 residues. V lost 2 bases, J lost 7 bases, and 12 bases lay in between. CDR3 sequence reads: CASSELSPGEQYF. The CDR3 nucleotides are TGTGCCAGCAGTGAACTTTCTCCTGGGGAGCAGTACTTC.

The table lists this clonotype with a few counts. V is TRBV20-1 and J is TRBJ2-7, with 7 nucleotides matching TRBD1. Losses at the gene ends were 5 bases for V and 1 base for J; bases not matched to a gene: 5. This CDR3 comprises 13 residues. In germline, CDR1 is DFQATT, CDR2 SNEGSKA (reference sequence). The CDR3 loop is CSARTGRSYEQYF. In DNA, the CDR3 is TGCAGTGCTCGGACAGGAAGATCCTACGAGCAGTACTTC.

The sample holds many counts of this clonotype. V usage is TRBV5-1 and J usage is TRBJ2-2, with D tentatively TRBD2 (5 bases). CDR1 and CDR2 from the germline V gene are SGHRS and YFSETQ. Trimming took 4 bases from V and 8 from J, leaving 9 bases between them. CDR3 size: 12 residues. CDR3 in DNA: TGCGCCAGCAGCCATGAGGGAGGGGAGCTGTTTTTT. It is translated as CASSHEGGELFF.

As concerns this clonotype: One end of the junction fails to match germline, which may point to a read error. V usage is TRBV6-5 and J usage is TRBJ1-2; a weak D match, TRBD1 (5 bases). Germline CDR1 reads MNHEY; CDR2 reads SVGAGI. The CDR3 runs to 13 residues. The CDR3 DNA follows: TGTGCCAGCAGTAACTCACCGACAGTTGGCTACACCTTC. Protein: CASSNSPTVGYTF.

This clonotype has a handful of counts. The CDR3 reads CASSPAGGGYNEQFF. CDR3 DNA sequence: TGTGCCAGCAGCCCCGCGGGGGGGGGGTACAATGAGCAGTTCTTC. The J gene is TRBJ2-1, the V gene TRBV7-2; 9 nucleotides match TRBD2. Germline CDR1 SGHTA, CDR2 FQGNSA. The V segment lost 5 bases and the J segment 4 bases; nucleotides outside the gene matches: 6. This CDR3 has 15 amino acids.

This clonotype has ten or more counts. The chain employs TRBV5-1 and TRBJ1-4; 7 positions match TRBD1. Germline CDR1 and CDR2: SGHRS and YFSETQ. V dropped 1 base and J dropped 4; count of bases not matched to a gene: 4. The CDR3 sequence is 15 residues long. In DNA form, the CDR3 reads TGCGCCAGCAGCTTGAATCAGGGGGGTAATGAAAAACTGTTTTTT. This encodes CASSLNQGGNEKLFF.